This passage covers 6 T cell receptor beta chains from one sample sequenced in a study of CD8 T cells in ankylosing spondylitis. TCRdb reanalysed the 5' RACE reads using MiXCR and keeps one entry per CDR3 protein. The sample shows some 250,000 distinct CDR3 sequences, about 10% of them seen only once. Sequenced: blood, either unsorted or a sorted T cell fraction (not recorded which). These receptors came from a male donor with ankylosing spondylitis or in good health (not recorded which).

This clonotype was observed at least ten times. The V and J genes are TRBV6-1 and TRBJ1-2; D is perhaps TRBD1 (6 bases). The germline gives CDR1 MNHNS, CDR2 SASEGT. V was pared by 3 bases and J by 5 bases, with 7 bases between. The CDR3 has 12 amino acids. This chain's CDR3 is CASSEQGYGYTF. Written as DNA, the CDR3 is TGTGCCAGCAGTGAGCAGGGGTATGGCTACACCTTC.

This clonotype was seen many times. The chain joins TRBV5-1 to TRBJ2-6; D is uncertain. V lost 4 bases, J lost 4 bases, and 9 bases lay in between. The germline CDR1 and CDR2 sequences are SGHRS and YFSETQ. CDR3 length: 14 residues. CDR3 residues: CASSMNSGANVLTF. As DNA, the CDR3 is TGCGCCAGCAGCATGAATTCGGGGGCCAACGTCCTGACTTTC.

This rearrangement joins TRBV6-1 to TRBJ1-3; D remains unclear. In germline, CDR1 is MNHNS, CDR2 SASEGT. Between the trimmed V and J ends, which lost 4 bases and 0 bases, there was a span of 7 bases. The CDR3 length is 14 residues. CDR3 amino acids: CASSGRASGNTIYF. The CDR3 nucleotides are TGTGCCAGCAGTGGTCGGGCCTCTGGAAACACCATATATTTT.

This clonotype has at least ten counts. The chain uses TRBV15 and TRBJ1-1; weak D call: TRBD1 (5 bases). The CDR3 extends over 15 amino acids. V shed 0 bases and J shed 10 bases, with 18 bases lying between them. Germline V gene data show CDR1 as LNHNV and CDR2 as YYDKDF (reference sequence). This CDR3 is CATSRDLEGEAGAFF. DNA of the CDR3: TGTGCCACCAGCAGAGATTTAGAAGGGGAAGCGGGAGCTTTCTTT.

The gene calls are TRBV6-5 and TRBJ2-6, with D tentatively TRBD1 (5 bases). This CDR3 comprises 15 residues. CDR1 and CDR2 (germline): MNHEY, SVGAGI. Trimming removed 0 bases at V and 10 bases at J, with 13 bases between. This CDR3 reads CASSYSETTANVLTF. The CDR3 DNA reads as TGTGCCAGCAGTTACTCGGAGACGACAGCAAACGTCCTGACTTTC.

This clonotype was found many times. This chain links TRBV5-1 with TRBJ1-4; D is uncertain. Germline V CDR1 and CDR2: SGHRS, YFSETQ. The length of the CDR3 is 14 residues. V dropped 0 bases and J dropped 3 bases, with 6 bases sitting between them. For the CDR3, the DNA is TGCGCCAGCAGCTTGGGGCGGCCTAATGAAAAACTGTTTTTT. It yields the protein CASSLGRPNEKLFF.